The subject of this entry is one T cell receptor beta chain. Antigen unknown. This sample stems from a study of blood T cells in healthy people across ages. Using a J-beta primer mix together with a sample-barcoded 5' primer, a second PCR was run for about 7 to 12 cycles. TCRdb reprocessed the 5' RACE reads via MiXCR and lists one record per CDR3 protein. The sample has 600,000 to 1,000,000 distinct CDR3 sequences; around 25% are singletons. Study-wide results and caveats: Conclusively comparing naive with antigen-experienced cells was impossible with unsorted PBMCs.

The CDR3 length is 15 residues. Trimming cost V 5 bases and J 4 bases, with 17 bases left between them. Germline V CDR1 and CDR2: MNHNY, SVGAGI (reference sequence). Another study also made use of these data, one on T cells of mothers and their children.

The chain joins TRBV6-6 to TRBJ1-2; unclear D gene. This receptor was taken from a boy between 10 and 17 years old in good health. Sample: blood. DNA of the CDR3: TGTGCCAGCAGTGACACCTCGGGGTTCGGCTATGGCTACACCTTC. This codes for CASSDTSGFGYGYTF.